This T cell receptor (beta chain) was sequenced for a study of TIL therapy for anti-PD-1-resistant metastatic lung cancer. The overall study: Patients then received nivolumab; progressors got lymphodepletion, TIL and IL-2. Tumors had a median PD-L1 proportion score of 6%. General study results and limits: The cohort had more treatment-naive, never-smoker and oncogene-addicted patients than typical.

There are 15 residues in the CDR3. The V end was cut by 4 bases, the J end by 6 bases, with 16 bases between. Germline V gene lookup returns CDR1 SNHLY and CDR2 FYNNEI. This was the immunoSEQ v3 assay. Sequencing used immunoSEQ multiplex PCR; TCRdb keeps in-frame clones, though not all of them. This sample has around 33,000 clones, with around three quarters found just once. Time point here: pre-treatment sample, taken before nivolumab and TIL therapy. Enrollment ran from 2017 to January 2020. As concerns this clone: Its antigen is undetermined.

This clonotype originated in a woman between 30 and 80 years old with non-small cell lung cancer. Specimen: blood, collected at baseline. The V call is TRBV2, the J call TRBJ2-1; D is undetermined. The CDR3 DNA follows: TGTGCCAGCAGTGGAAGGCGCACGAACCTCAATGAGCAGTTCTTC. Translation: CASSGRRTNLNEQFF.